Below, 25 T cell receptor beta chains from the same sample are listed, as sequenced in a study of T cell responses to AZD1222 COVID-19 vaccine. Assay used: immunoSEQ multiplex PCR; TCRdb lists only in-frame clones, some missing. The repertoire holds about 30,000 clones, with more than 85% as singletons. Here the sequenced sample was peripheral blood, taken on day 0 of AZD1222 vaccination. These receptors all come from an adult in good health.

V and J are TRBV5-4 and TRBJ1-1, with 7 positions matching TRBD1. Germline CDR1 and CDR2: SGHNT and YYREEE (reference sequence). V was clipped by 9 bases and J by 4 bases; unmatched bases: 15. This CDR3 is built from 15 residues. The CDR3 region has the DNA TGTGCCACATGGACAGGAGGGGACTATAGCACTGAAGCTTTCTTT. It specifies CATWTGGDYSTEAFF. Full variable domain (rest looked up from reference TRBV5-4 and TRBJ1-1): ETGVTQSPTHLIKTRGQQVTLRCSSQSGHNTVSWYQQALGQGPQFIFQYYREEENGRGNFPPRFSGLQFPNYSSELNVNALELDDSALYLCATWTGGDYSTEAFFGQGTRLTVV.

The chain has TRBV5-1 and TRBJ2-7, with 8 bases matching TRBD2. The CDR3 is made up of 17 amino acids. J gave up 7 bases and V 0 bases, and 15 bases lay outside the gene matches. CDR1 and CDR2 from the germline V gene are SGHRS and YFSETQ. In nucleotides, the CDR3 is TGCGCCAGCAGCTTGGGCCTAACCAGCGGGGGAGTTACGGAGCAGTACTTC. Encoded protein: CASSLGLTSGGVTEQYF.

The chain joins TRBV18 to TRBJ1-3, with 8 bases matching TRBD1. The germline V gene has CDR1 KGHSH and CDR2 LQKENI. V was pared by 3 bases and J by 0 bases, with 1 base of the junction left unmatched. CDR3 size: 15 residues. The CDR3 coding sequence is TGTGCCAGCTCACCTGGGACAGGCTCTGGAAACACCATATATTTT. Protein product: CASSPGTGSGNTIYF. The whole variable domain, filled in from reference TRBV18 and TRBJ1-3, reads NAGVMQNPRHLVRRRGQEARLRCSPMKGHSHVYWYRQLPEEGLKFMVYLQKENIIDESGMPKERFSAEFPKEGPSILRIQQVVRGDSAAYFCASSPGTGSGNTIYFGEGSWLTVV.

This chain links TRBV5-6 with TRBJ2-2, with a weak D call TRBD1 (6 bases). CDR3 size: 15 residues. CDR1 is SGHDT, CDR2 YYEEEE, per germline. V was cut by 0 bases and J by 6 bases, with 12 bases left in between. The CDR3 here is CASSLAQGRSGELFF. The CDR3 nucleotides are TGTGCCAGCAGCTTGGCTCAGGGGCGGTCCGGGGAGCTGTTTTTT.

The chain joins TRBV19 to TRBJ2-5; no firm D call. The CDR3 totals 11 residues. Germline CDR1 reads LNHDA; CDR2 reads SQIVND (reference sequence). V lost 5 bases, J lost 1 base, and 2 bases lay in between. The CDR3 bases are TGTGCCAGTAGTGTCCAAGAGACCCAGTACTTC. Its translation is CASSVQETQYF.

The CDR3 region has the DNA TGTGCCAGCAGCTTTCAGGCCTCCCCGGCTAGCACCGGGGAGCTGTTTTTT. Translating gives CASSFQASPASTGELFF. The V call is TRBV5-4, the J call TRBJ2-2, with no clear D. Germline CDR1 reads SGHNT; CDR2 reads YYREEE (reference sequence). The V and J ends lost 2 bases and 4 bases respectively, with 18 bases between them. The CDR3 runs 17 residues.

This clone was picked up a small number of times. The chain links TRBV24-1 to TRBJ1-2, with a possible D match to TRBD1 (6 bases). Per germline, CDR1 KGHDR and CDR2 SFDVKD. With 9 bases removed from V and 7 bases from J, the gap between germline ends came to 20 bases. The CDR3 has 14 residues. CDR3 residues: CATGGTNPSCGYTF. The CDR3 bases are TGTGCCACCGGAGGGACAAACCCTTCCTGTGGCTACACCTTC.

The chain joins TRBV3-1 (or the pseudogene TRBV3-2) to TRBJ1-2; 7 positions agree with TRBD1. The germline CDR1 and CDR2 sequences are LGHDT and YNNKEL (reference sequence). The CDR3 totals 15 residues. V lost 4 bases to trimming and J lost 5 bases; unmatched junction nucleotides: 10. The CDR3 reads CASSRKDRADYGYTF. The CDR3 DNA follows: TGTGCCAGCAGCCGAAAAGACAGGGCCGATTATGGCTACACCTTC.

This chain uses TRBV4-3 with TRBJ2-2; TRBD2 matches at 8 bases. V was pared by 4 bases and J by 7 bases, with 8 bases of the junction left unmatched. From germline, CDR1 is LGHNA and CDR2 YSLEER. The CDR3 is 15 amino acids. The CDR3 sequence: CASSRSGTYSGELFF. The CDR3 DNA sequence: TGCGCCAGCAGCCGTAGCGGGACTTACAGCGGGGAGCTGTTTTTT.

The CDR3 DNA reads as TGTGCCAGCAGTGAAAATGGTTTGGATACGCAGTATTTT. Protein: CASSENGLDTQYF. V gene TRBV6-1 combines with J gene TRBJ2-3; D ambiguous. Deletions cut 2 bases from V and 6 bases from J, with 9 bases between. There are 13 residues in the CDR3. Per germline, CDR1 MNHNS and CDR2 SASEGT.

The V call is TRBV5-1, the J call TRBJ1-6; tentative D call: TRBD1 (5 bases). The CDR3 length is 16 residues. Trimming left V 0 bases short and J 7 bases short, with 14 bases between. Germline loops: CDR1 SGHRS, CDR2 YFSETQ. In nucleotides, the CDR3 is TGCGCCAGCAGCTTGGCGGGGGAGTCAGGGAATTCACCCCTCCACTTT. Its translation is CASSLAGESGNSPLHF.

The genes are TRBV7-2 and TRBJ2-7; D unresolved. The CDR3 totals 14 residues. CDR1 is SGHTA and CDR2 is FQGNSA in the germline V gene. The V gene lost 1 base and the J gene lost 1 base, with 8 bases spanning the gap. CDR3 region: CASSLDIRSYEQYF. CDR3 nucleotides: TGTGCCAGCAGCTTAGACATACGGTCCTACGAGCAGTACTTC.

This clone has just a few counts. The chain combines TRBV5-6 with TRBJ2-1, with 8 bases lining up with TRBD2. The CDR3 runs to 18 residues. Germline V gives CDR1 SGHDT, CDR2 YYEEEE. V lost 4 bases, J lost 2 bases, and 14 bases stayed unmatched. CDR3 protein: CASSPIQRGPEAYNEQFF. The CDR3 DNA follows: TGTGCCAGCAGCCCAATTCAGCGGGGGCCTGAGGCCTACAATGAGCAGTTCTTC.

The gene calls are TRBV30 and TRBJ1-4; 9 bases agree with TRBD1. The CDR3 runs 15 residues. After removal of 3 bases from V and 7 bases from J, the junction contained 9 bases not matched to a gene. Germline assignment: CDR1 GTSNPN and CDR2 SVGIG (reference sequence). The CDR3 region has the DNA TGTGCCTGGAGCGCCCCGGGACAGGGCGGTGAAAAACTGTTTTTT. The encoded protein is CAWSAPGQGGEKLFF.

CDR3 loop: CASSLAQEINTIYF. The DNA of the CDR3 is TGTGCCAGCAGCTTAGCGCAGGAAATAAACACCATATATTTT. V is TRBV7-2 and J is TRBJ1-3; unclear D gene. Looked up from germline, CDR1 is SGHTA and CDR2 is FQGNSA. The length of the CDR3 is 14 residues. Trimming left V 0 bases short and J 6 bases short, with 9 bases between.

The chain employs TRBV9 and TRBJ2-5; D may be TRBD1 or TRBD2 (6 bases each). V was pared by 1 base and J by 5 bases, with 12 bases between. This CDR3 spans 14 amino acids. Germline CDR1 and CDR2: SGDLS and YYNGEE. In DNA form, the CDR3 reads TGTGCCAGCAGCGTAAGTGGGGGGCGCGAGACCCAGTACTTC. It specifies CASSVSGGRETQYF. The full variable domain, with the rest looked up from reference TRBV9 and TRBJ2-5, is DSGVTQTPKHLITATGQRVTLRCSPRSGDLSVYWYQQSLDQGLQFLIQYYNGEERAKGNILERFSAQQFPDLHSELNLSSLELGDSALYFCASSVSGGRETQYFGPGTRLLVL.

The rearrangement links TRBV11-3 to TRBJ1-6; TRBD1 matches 7 bases. The CDR3 runs 14 residues. The V gene end was trimmed by 4 bases and the J gene end by 7 bases; junction bases not matched to a gene: 4. Germline loops: CDR1 SGHNT, CDR2 YENEEA. The CDR3 here is CASSWDSSNSPLHF. The CDR3 coding sequence is TGTGCCAGCAGCTGGGACAGCTCAAATTCACCCCTCCACTTT.

The genes are TRBV7-2 and TRBJ2-5, with TRBD2 identical over 9 bases. The CDR3 extends over 15 amino acids. The germline V gene has CDR1 SGHTA and CDR2 FQGNSA. The V gene end was trimmed by 5 bases and the J gene end by 5 bases; junction bases not matched to a gene: 9. The CDR3 spells CASSPRAGGFETQYF. In nucleotides, the CDR3 is TGTGCCAGCAGCCCTCGGGCGGGGGGGTTTGAGACCCAGTACTTC. Drawing the rest from reference TRBV7-2 and TRBJ2-5, the complete variable domain is GAGVSQSPSNKVTEKGKDVELRCDPISGHTALYWYRQSLGQGLEFLIYFQGNSAPDKSGLPSDRFSAERTGGSVSTLTIQRTQQEDSAVYLCASSPRAGGFETQYFGPGTRLLVL.

CDR3 nucleotide sequence: TGTGCCAGCAGGGAGGTTTCTGAAGCTTTCTTT. The encoded protein is CASREVSEAFF. The chain couples TRBV5-8 to TRBJ1-1, with D unclear. This CDR3 is 11 amino acids long. CDR1 and CDR2 (germline): SGHTS, YDEGEE. The V end lost 5 bases, the J end lost 6 bases, and 8 bases lay between the germline ends.

J is TRBJ1-5 and V is TRBV30, with D hard to call. This CDR3 comprises 14 residues. The V end lost 0 bases, the J end lost 1 base, and 7 bases lay between the germline ends. Germline V CDR1 and CDR2: GTSNPN, SVGIG (reference sequence). For the CDR3, the DNA is TGTGCCTGGAGTGTATTTGGGAGCAATCAGCCCCAGCATTTT. Translated, it gives CAWSVFGSNQPQHF.

V is TRBV6-5 and J is TRBJ2-2; 8 bases fit TRBD1. Germline loops: CDR1 MNHEY, CDR2 SVGAGI. CDR3 length: 14 amino acids. V gave up 8 bases and J gave up 3 bases; unmatched junction bases: 5. The CDR3 sequence is CASEDRADTGELFF. Written as DNA, the CDR3 is TGTGCCAGCGAGGACAGGGCGGACACCGGGGAGCTGTTTTTT.

The genes are TRBV4-3 and TRBJ2-2, with D possibly being TRBD1 (5 bases). Germline CDR1 and CDR2: LGHNA and YSLEER. Trimming left V 0 bases short and J 1 base short, with 15 bases between. This CDR3 spans 18 amino acids. In nucleotides, the CDR3 is TGCGCCAGCAGCCAAGATCTTTGGGGCAGCGTGAACACCGGGGAGCTGTTTTTT. Its translation is CASSQDLWGSVNTGELFF.

The CDR3 region is CASSLGYRPVKLFF. CDR3 in DNA: TGTGCCAGCAGCTTAGGGTACAGGCCTGTTAAACTGTTTTTT. The rearrangement links TRBV11-2 to TRBJ1-4; D possibly corresponds to TRBD1 (5 bases). The CDR3 extends over 14 amino acids. Trimming cost V 1 base and J 11 bases, with 14 bases left between them. The germline CDR1 and CDR2 sequences are SGHAT and FQNNGV.

The gene calls are TRBV6-5 and TRBJ1-2, with TRBD1 matching 7 bases. CDR1 and CDR2 from the germline V gene are MNHEY and SVGAGI. CDR3 length equals 14 residues. Trimming removed 6 bases from V and 4 bases from J; junction bases left unmatched: 8. CDR3 DNA sequence: TGTGCCAGCAGGTACAGGGGAGTGGGCTATGGCTACACCTTC. The encoded protein is CASRYRGVGYGYTF.

CDR3 DNA sequence: TGTGCCTGGAGTCTTAGCCGGGCTGGAAACACCATATATTTT. It codes for CAWSLSRAGNTIYF. The chain joins TRBV30 to TRBJ1-3; D is unclear. V was pared by 2 bases and J by 2 bases, with 10 bases between. The CDR3 contains 14 residues. Germline V lookup: CDR1 GTSNPN, CDR2 SVGIG (reference sequence).